Presented here are 7 T cell receptor beta chains from one specimen sequenced in a study of T cells in localized non-small cell lung cancer. The data were produced by immunoSEQ multiplex PCR, yet TCRdb's version contains in-frame clones alone and is incomplete. The table shows 4,500 to 6,000 clones, with less than 35% occurring only once. The specimen comprised lung tumor tissue, sampled before any cancer treatment. The receptors were gathered from a woman aged 35-70 years with stage II squamous cell lung carcinoma.

This clone was counted between two and nine times. The rearrangement joins TRBV11-3 to TRBJ1-1; TRBD1 matches at 11 bases. Germline lookup yields CDR1 SGHNT and CDR2 YENEEA. This CDR3 has 16 amino acids. The J segment lost 3 bases and the V segment lost 4 bases, leaving 7 bases of the junction unmatched. CDR3 DNA: TGTGCCAGCAGCTGGGGGGACAGGGGGATCGACACTGAAGCTTTCTTT. It translates to CASSWGDRGIDTEAFF.

V usage is TRBV14 and J usage is TRBJ1-1; 9 bases fit TRBD1. Trimming took 1 base from V and 6 from J; bases not matched to a gene: 3. This CDR3 has 14 amino acids. CDR1 and CDR2 (germline): SGHDN, FVKESK. DNA of the CDR3: TGTGCCAGCAGCCAAGTGACAGGGGGGGCTGAAGCTTTCTTT. Translation gives CASSQVTGGAEAFF.

V gene TRBV29-1 combines with J gene TRBJ2-7, with TRBD2 matching 7 bases. The germline V gene has CDR1 SQVTM and CDR2 ANQGSEA. J lost 9 bases, V lost 5 bases, and 16 bases had no gene match. This CDR3 has 14 residues. Here the CDR3 reads CSVTASGAFEVQYF. The CDR3 DNA follows: TGCAGCGTTACGGCTAGCGGTGCTTTTGAGGTGCAGTACTTC.

This clone rates as medium-sized. The V gene is TRBV9, the J gene TRBJ2-7; 9 positions agree with TRBD2. Losses at the gene ends were 5 bases for V and 2 bases for J; bases not matched to a gene: 8. This CDR3 spans 15 amino acids. Germline lookup yields CDR1 SGDLS and CDR2 YYNGEE. The chain's CDR3 is CASSVDSGRTYEQYF. CDR3 nucleotides: TGTGCCAGCAGTGTGGATAGCGGGAGAACCTACGAGCAGTACTTC.

The rearrangement uses TRBV28 and TRBJ1-2; 9 nucleotides line up with TRBD1. This CDR3 is built from 13 residues. Germline CDR1 MDHEN, CDR2 SYDVKM. With V trimmed by 6 bases and J by 5 bases, 4 bases remained unmatched. The CDR3 sequence: CASSLDRGYGYTF. In DNA form, the CDR3 reads TGTGCCAGCAGCCTGGACAGGGGTTATGGCTACACCTTC.

This chain connects TRBV5-1 to TRBJ2-1; unclear D gene. V dropped 1 base and J dropped 8 bases, with 13 bases sitting between them. Per the germline V gene, CDR1 is SGHRS and CDR2 is YFSETQ. The CDR3 contains 14 residues. DNA of the CDR3: TGCGCCAGCAGCTTGTGGTCTGCCGCCCATGAGCAGTTCTTC. This sequence encodes CASSLWSAAHEQFF.

This clone was picked up a small number of times. The chain uses TRBV6-8 and TRBJ1-2; D gene ambiguous. V lost 8 bases and J 9 bases, leaving 19 bases between the germline ends. Looked up from germline, CDR1 is MNHGY and CDR2 is SAAAGT. The CDR3 sequence is 13 residues long. CDR3 region: CASGGGGSWSYTF. The CDR3 DNA is TGTGCCAGCGGCGGAGGCGGTTCGTGGAGCTACACCTTC.